This T cell receptor beta chain was found in a study of response to subunit inactivated influenza vaccine. Regarding this clonotype: What it binds is not known.

TCRdb ran MiXCR on the RT-PCR reads and lists one entry per CDR3 protein. Of fewer than 600,000 distinct CDR3 sequences listed, around 7.7% are singletons. Study conclusions and caveats: Researchers suggested that each seasonal influenza vaccination recruits few new T cells.

This receptor was taken from a man between 50 and 69 years old who received an inactivated influenza vaccine. This specimen consisted of PBMCs from blood, obtained around 25 months after vaccination.

The CDR3 DNA follows: TGTGCCAGCAGCCATGGGACTAGCACAGATACGCAGTATTTT. This sequence encodes CASSHGTSTDTQYF. The genes are TRBV3-1 and TRBJ2-3; perhaps TRBD2 as D (6 bases). The CDR3 totals 14 residues. Germline CDR1 is LGHDT and CDR2 is YNNKEL (reference sequence). The V end was cut by 3 bases, the J end by 0 bases, with 7 bases between.